This T cell receptor beta chain was found in a study of human T cells and chemical hapten exposure. Study details: Patch tests put 0.01% DPC on the upper back, read at 6 days.

This CDR3 is built from 14 residues. V was pared by 6 bases and J by 1 base, with 1 base of the junction left unmatched. CDR1 is MNHNS and CDR2 is SASEGT in the germline V gene. The sample's time point: pre-sensitization, week 0. Treatment given: therapeutic diphenylcyclopropenone sensitization with weekly scalp DPC. Each donor was an alopecia patient between 18 and 70 years of age who qualified for DPC. TCRdb reprocessed the RACE reads via MiXCR and lists one record per CDR3 protein. The sample has around 260,000 distinct CDR3 sequences; about 9.4% are singletons. This clonotype was recorded a few times.

The sequencing here drew on whole blood, taken in connection with sensitization to the hapten diphenylcyclopropenone (DPC). The rearrangement uses TRBV6-1 and TRBJ2-1; 9 nucleotides agree with TRBD1. The TCR comes from a woman aged 40 to 55 with alopecia areata. Some clones in this sample may be carry-over from other donors' samples. In DNA, the CDR3 is TGTGCCAGCAGGGGGACAGGGTCCTACAATGAGCAGTTCTTC. Protein product: CASRGTGSYNEQFF.